The present T cell receptor beta chain was sequenced within a study of T cells in Graves' hyperthyroidism and ophthalmopathy. The CDR3 regions of TCR beta were amplified from RNA transcripts. TCR CDR3 regions were first amplified by RT-PCR with HTBI primers. Using its own MiXCR run on the multiplex PCR reads, TCRdb lists one record per CDR3 protein. The table lists 250,000 or so distinct CDR3 sequences, 13% to 15% of them singletons, with roughly 14% in the top ten. The CDR3 length is 16 residues. Trimming pared 2 bases from V and 10 bases from J, leaving 21 bases between. Per the germline V gene, CDR1 is MNHNY and CDR2 is SVGAGI (reference sequence). Notes on the study in general: Most thyroid-expanded clonotypes above 0.001 were also found in blood.

Diagnostic assessment was based on clinical symptoms, serum thyroxine and TRAb, thyroid ultrasound and orbital computed tomography. This clonotype has a count of ten or more. The antigen is unknown. The rearrangement uses TRBV6-6 and TRBJ2-1; perhaps TRBD2 as D (5 bases). The sample consisted of blood. The TCR sequence derives from a woman in her forties with Graves' hyperthyroidism that later progressed to Graves' ophthalmopathy. As DNA, the CDR3 is TGTGCCAGCAGTTACCTAACTGGTCTAGCCGGCGGGGAGCAGTTCTTC. Translating gives CASSYLTGLAGGEQFF.